Listed here are 8 T cell receptor beta chains from one sample, sequenced in a study of cytomegalovirus exposure and HLA in healthy donors. Primers included in the PCR were 60 Vbeta and 13 Jbeta primers. TCRdb keeps only in-frame clones here, not all; method: immunoSEQ multiplex PCR. The sample holds 180,000 or so clones, around 80% seen once. The sequenced sample consisted of PBMCs. These TCRs come from a man aged 40-49 years in good health and CMV-seronegative.

The rearrangement joins TRBV5-1 to TRBJ2-4; D is possibly TRBD2 (7 bases). Looked up from germline, CDR1 is SGHRS and CDR2 is YFSETQ. Trimming pared 4 bases from V and 8 bases from J, leaving 19 bases between. This CDR3 is built from 15 residues. CDR3 nucleotide sequence: TGCGCCAGCAGCCCCATTGGGGGGGCAGGGGACATTCAGTACTTC. It translates to CASSPIGGAGDIQYF.

This clone was seen more than once but under ten times. The genes are TRBV14 and TRBJ2-2; weak D call: TRBD2 (6 bases). The CDR3 is 15 amino acids. The V end was cut by 4 bases, the J end by 6 bases, with 15 bases between. The germline gives CDR1 SGHDN, CDR2 FVKESK. The CDR3 here is CASSRAGGLPGELFF. For the CDR3, the DNA is TGTGCCAGCAGCCGTGCCGGGGGACTTCCCGGGGAGCTGTTTTTT.

The V call is TRBV4-1, the J call TRBJ2-7; TRBD1 matches 11 bases. This CDR3 region has 16 residues. Germline lookup yields CDR1 MGHRA and CDR2 YSYEKL. With V trimmed by 3 bases and J by 0 bases, 4 bases remained unmatched. The CDR3 DNA is TGCGCCAGCAGCCAGCGCGGACAGGGGGCCTCCTACGAGCAGTACTTC. Translation gives CASSQRGQGASYEQYF.

V usage is TRBV11-2 and J usage is TRBJ2-3; D gene unclear. This CDR3 has 11 amino acids. Trimming took 4 bases from V and 9 from J, leaving 8 bases between them. Germline V CDR1 and CDR2: SGHAT, FQNNGV. The CDR3 sequence is CASSSPGTQYF. Here the CDR3 DNA reads TGTGCCAGCAGCTCCCCAGGAACGCAGTATTTT.

This clone has a single count. This chain links TRBV5-1 with TRBJ1-1; D is unresolved. V gave up 0 bases and J gave up 1 base, with 7 bases separating them. Germline CDR1 reads SGHRS; CDR2 reads YFSETQ. The CDR3 extends over 14 amino acids. The CDR3 DNA sequence: TGCGCCAGCAGCTTGGTGGGAGGGAACACTGAAGCTTTCTTT. This sequence encodes CASSLVGGNTEAFF.

This clone occurred a few times. This specimen includes other DNA sequences encoding the same CDR3. The chain carries TRBV28 and TRBJ2-5; the D is unclear. Trimming left V 2 bases short and J 5 bases short, with 3 bases between. The germline CDR1 and CDR2 sequences are MDHEN and SYDVKM. This CDR3 is 11 amino acids long. The CDR3 reads CASSLRETQYF. The DNA of the CDR3 is TGTGCCAGCAGTTTACGGGAGACCCAGTACTTC.

This clone was seen only a few times. The chain uses TRBV28 and TRBJ2-7; 8 bases match TRBD1. The CDR3 spans 15 residues. Germline CDR1 MDHEN, CDR2 SYDVKM. Trimming took 3 bases from V and 6 from J; bases not matched to a gene: 10. The DNA for the CDR3 is TGTGCCAGCAGTTTCTACAGACAGGGGACCCGCGAGCAGTACTTC. It codes for CASSFYRQGTREQYF.

This clone was seen once. The chain couples TRBV7-2 to TRBJ2-5, with 9 bases aligning to TRBD2. This CDR3 spans 16 amino acids. Trimming removed 2 bases from V and 4 bases from J; junction bases left unmatched: 8. CDR1 SGHTA and CDR2 FQGNSA come from the germline V gene. The CDR3 sequence is CASSLKSSGIGETQYF. The DNA for the CDR3 is TGTGCCAGCAGCTTAAAGTCTAGCGGGATTGGAGAGACCCAGTACTTC.